This T cell receptor (beta chain) was sequenced during a study of T cells after yellow fever vaccination. Study outcomes and limitations: There was a small share of clonotypes that showed up in both the CD4 and CD8 compartments. The booster response re-showed most primary clones: around 95% CD4, around 87% CD8.

Synthesis of TCR cDNA relied on 5'RACE template switching, which attached a universal primer site and UMIs. TCRdb analysed the 5' RACE reads with MiXCR anew, one entry per CDR3 protein. The sample contains more than 90,000 distinct CDR3 sequences, 5.5% to 8% of which appear only once. This clonotype was recorded at least ten times. The antigen is unknown. This receptor was taken from a man aged 18 to 30 who received the YFV17D yellow fever vaccine. This specimen consisted of CD4+ T cells sorted from PBMCs, obtained 45 days after the first yellow fever vaccination.

The CDR3 reads CASSPNDGDGGELFF. In nucleotides, the CDR3 is TGTGCCAGCTCACCCAACGACGGGGACGGCGGGGAGCTGTTTTTT. The chain combines TRBV18 with TRBJ2-2, with D perhaps being TRBD1 or TRBD2 (5 bases each). The V end lost 3 bases, the J end lost 7 bases, and 15 bases lay between the germline ends. CDR3 length: 15 residues. Germline V CDR1 and CDR2: KGHSH, LQKENI. The whole variable domain, remainder taken from reference TRBV18 and TRBJ2-2, is NAGVMQNPRHLVRRRGQEARLRCSPMKGHSHVYWYRQLPEEGLKFMVYLQKENIIDESGMPKERFSAEFPKEGPSILRIQQVVRGDSAAYFCASSPNDGDGGELFFGEGSRLTVL.